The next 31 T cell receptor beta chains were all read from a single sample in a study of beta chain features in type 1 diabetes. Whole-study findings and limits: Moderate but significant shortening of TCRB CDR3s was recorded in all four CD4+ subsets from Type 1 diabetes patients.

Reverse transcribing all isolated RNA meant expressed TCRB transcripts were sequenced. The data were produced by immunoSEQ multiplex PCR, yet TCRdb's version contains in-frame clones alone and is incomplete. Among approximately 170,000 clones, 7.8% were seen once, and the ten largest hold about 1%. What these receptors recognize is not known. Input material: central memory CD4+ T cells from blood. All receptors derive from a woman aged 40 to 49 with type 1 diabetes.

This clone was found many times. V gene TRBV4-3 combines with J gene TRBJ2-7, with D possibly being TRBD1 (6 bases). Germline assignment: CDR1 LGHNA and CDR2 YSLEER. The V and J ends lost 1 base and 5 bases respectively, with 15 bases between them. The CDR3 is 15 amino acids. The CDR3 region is CASSQVYTGFDEQYF. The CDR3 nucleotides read TGCGCCAGCAGCCAAGTTTATACAGGGTTTGACGAGCAGTACTTC.

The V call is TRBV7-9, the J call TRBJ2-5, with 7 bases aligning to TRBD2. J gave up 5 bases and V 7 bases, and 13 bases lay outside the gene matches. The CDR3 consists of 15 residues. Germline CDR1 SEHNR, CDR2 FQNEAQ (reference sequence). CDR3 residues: CASTRGAGVSETQYF. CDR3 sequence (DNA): TGTGCCAGCACCCGAGGGGCGGGAGTTTCGGAGACCCAGTACTTC.

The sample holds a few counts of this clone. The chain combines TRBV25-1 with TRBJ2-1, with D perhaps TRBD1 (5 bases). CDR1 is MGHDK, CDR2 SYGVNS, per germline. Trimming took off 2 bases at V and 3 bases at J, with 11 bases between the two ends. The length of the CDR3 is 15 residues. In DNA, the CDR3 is TGTGCCAGCAGTGAACGTAGGGGCAGCTACAATGAGCAGTTCTTC. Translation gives CASSERRGSYNEQFF.

The DNA of the CDR3 is TGTGCCAGCAGCGCCGGGGGACAGACGAACTATGGCTACACCTTC. Its translation is CASSAGGQTNYGYTF. The chain recombines TRBV7-9 with TRBJ1-2; 7 bases agree with TRBD1. The V segment lost 5 bases and the J segment 2 bases; nucleotides outside the gene matches: 8. Germline V lookup: CDR1 SEHNR, CDR2 FQNEAQ (reference sequence). CDR3 length: 15 residues.

CDR3: CASSHRENTEAFF. CDR3 sequence (DNA): TGTGCCAGCAGTCATCGAGAGAACACTGAAGCTTTCTTT. The chain uses TRBV6-5 and TRBJ1-1; the D is unclear. The germline CDR1 and CDR2 sequences are MNHEY and SVGAGI. The CDR3 runs 13 residues. Trimming removed 5 bases at V and 1 base at J, with 8 bases between.

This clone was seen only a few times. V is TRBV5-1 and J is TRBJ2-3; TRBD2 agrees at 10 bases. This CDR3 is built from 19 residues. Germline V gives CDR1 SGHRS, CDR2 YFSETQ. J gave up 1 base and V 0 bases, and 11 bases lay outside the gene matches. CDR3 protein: CASSLVVLAGPGGTDTQYF. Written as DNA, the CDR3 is TGCGCCAGCAGCTTGGTGGTACTAGCGGGACCGGGGGGCACAGATACGCAGTATTTT. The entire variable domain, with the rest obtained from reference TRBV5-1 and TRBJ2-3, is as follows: KAGVTQTPRYLIKTRGQQVTLSCSPISGHRSVSWYQQTPGQGLQFLFEYFSETQRNKGNFPGRFSGRQFSNSRSEMNVSTLELGDSALYLCASSLVVLAGPGGTDTQYFGPGTRLTVL.

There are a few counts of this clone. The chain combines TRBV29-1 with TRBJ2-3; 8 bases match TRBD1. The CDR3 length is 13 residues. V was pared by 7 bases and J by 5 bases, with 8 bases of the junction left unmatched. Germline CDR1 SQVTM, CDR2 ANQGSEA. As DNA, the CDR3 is TGCAGCGATCGAGACAGGGGAGGAGATACGCAGTATTTT. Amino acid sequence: CSDRDRGGDTQYF.

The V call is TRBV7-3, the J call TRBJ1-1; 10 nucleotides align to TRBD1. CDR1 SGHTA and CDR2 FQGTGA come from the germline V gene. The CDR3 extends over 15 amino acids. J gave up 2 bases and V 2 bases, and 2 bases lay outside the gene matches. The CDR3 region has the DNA TGTGCCAGCAGCTTAGACAGGGGGCCTAACACTGAAGCTTTCTTT. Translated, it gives CASSLDRGPNTEAFF.

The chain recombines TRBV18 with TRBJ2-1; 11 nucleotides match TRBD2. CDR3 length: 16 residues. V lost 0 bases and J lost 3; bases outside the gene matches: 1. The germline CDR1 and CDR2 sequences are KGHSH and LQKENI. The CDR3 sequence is CASSPPSGGVYNEQFF. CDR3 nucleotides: TGTGCCAGCTCACCACCTAGCGGGGGGGTCTACAATGAGCAGTTCTTC. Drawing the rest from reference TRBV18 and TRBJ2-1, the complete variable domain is NAGVMQNPRHLVRRRGQEARLRCSPMKGHSHVYWYRQLPEEGLKFMVYLQKENIIDESGMPKERFSAEFPKEGPSILRIQQVVRGDSAAYFCASSPPSGGVYNEQFFGPGTRLTVL.

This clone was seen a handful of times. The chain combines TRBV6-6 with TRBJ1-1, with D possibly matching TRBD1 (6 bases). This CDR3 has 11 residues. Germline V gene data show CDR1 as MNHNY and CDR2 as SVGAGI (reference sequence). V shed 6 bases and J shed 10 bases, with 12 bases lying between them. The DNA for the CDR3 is TGTGCCAGCAGCCCGGACAGACGAGCTTTCTTT. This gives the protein CASSPDRRAFF.

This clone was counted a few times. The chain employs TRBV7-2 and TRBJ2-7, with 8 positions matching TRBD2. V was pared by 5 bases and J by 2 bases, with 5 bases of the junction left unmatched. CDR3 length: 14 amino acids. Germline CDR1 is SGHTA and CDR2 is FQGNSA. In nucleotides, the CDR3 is TGTGCCAGCAGCCCAACTAGCGGTACCTACGAGCAGTACTTC. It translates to CASSPTSGTYEQYF.

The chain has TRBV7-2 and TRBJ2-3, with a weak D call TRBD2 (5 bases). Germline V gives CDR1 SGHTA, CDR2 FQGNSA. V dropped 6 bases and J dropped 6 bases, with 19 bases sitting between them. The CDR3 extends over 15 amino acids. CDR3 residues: CASSSRAASGDTQYF. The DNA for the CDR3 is TGTGCCAGCAGTTCTCGGGCGGCCTCGGGGGATACGCAGTATTTT.

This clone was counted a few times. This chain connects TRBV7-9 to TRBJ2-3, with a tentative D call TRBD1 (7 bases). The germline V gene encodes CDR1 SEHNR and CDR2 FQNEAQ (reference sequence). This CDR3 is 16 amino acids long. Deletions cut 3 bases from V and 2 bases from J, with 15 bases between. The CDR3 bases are TGTGCCAGCAGCTTGGGGCGGGACAGCCTCACAGATACGCAGTATTTT. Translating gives CASSLGRDSLTDTQYF.

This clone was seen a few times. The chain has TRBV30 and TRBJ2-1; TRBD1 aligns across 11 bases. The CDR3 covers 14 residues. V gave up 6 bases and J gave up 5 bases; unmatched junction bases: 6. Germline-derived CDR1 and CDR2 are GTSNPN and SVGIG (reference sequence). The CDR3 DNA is TGTGCCTGCCCGGGACAGGGGGACCACAATGAGCAGTTCTTC. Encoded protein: CACPGQGDHNEQFF.

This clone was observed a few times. CDR3 in amino acids: CASSLAASGDTDTQYF. The CDR3 DNA reads TGTGCCAGCAGCTTAGCGGCTAGCGGGGACACAGATACGCAGTATTTT. This chain uses TRBV13 with TRBJ2-3, with TRBD2 identical over 9 bases. V was pared by 1 base and J by 2 bases, with 4 bases of the junction left unmatched. Germline loops: CDR1 PRHDT, CDR2 FYEKMQ (reference sequence). The CDR3 is made up of 16 amino acids.

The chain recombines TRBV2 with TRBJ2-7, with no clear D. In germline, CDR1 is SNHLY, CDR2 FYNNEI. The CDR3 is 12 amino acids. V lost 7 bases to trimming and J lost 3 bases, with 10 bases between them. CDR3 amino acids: CASTSVSYEQYF. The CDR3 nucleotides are TGTGCCAGCACTTCGGTGAGCTACGAGCAGTACTTC.

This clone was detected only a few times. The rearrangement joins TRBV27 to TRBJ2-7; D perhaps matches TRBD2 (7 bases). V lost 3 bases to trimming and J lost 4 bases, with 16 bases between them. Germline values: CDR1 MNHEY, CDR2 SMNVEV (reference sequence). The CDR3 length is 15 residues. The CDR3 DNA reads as TGTGCCAGCAGTTTTCGGGCGGGGGCGGGTTACGAGCAGTACTTC. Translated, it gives CASSFRAGAGYEQYF.

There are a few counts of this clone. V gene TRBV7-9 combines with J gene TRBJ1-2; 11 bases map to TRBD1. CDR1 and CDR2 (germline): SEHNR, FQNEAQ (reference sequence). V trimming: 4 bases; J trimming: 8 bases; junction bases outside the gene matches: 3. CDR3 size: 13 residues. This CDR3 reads CASSSGQGGGYTF. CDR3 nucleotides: TGTGCCAGCAGCTCGGGACAGGGGGGAGGCTACACCTTC. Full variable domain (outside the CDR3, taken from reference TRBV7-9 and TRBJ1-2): DTGVSQNPRHKITKRGQNVTFRCDPISEHNRLYWYRQTLGQGPEFLTYFQNEAQLEKSRLLSDRFSAERPKGSFSTLEIQRTEQGDSAMYLCASSSGQGGGYTFGSGTRLTVV.

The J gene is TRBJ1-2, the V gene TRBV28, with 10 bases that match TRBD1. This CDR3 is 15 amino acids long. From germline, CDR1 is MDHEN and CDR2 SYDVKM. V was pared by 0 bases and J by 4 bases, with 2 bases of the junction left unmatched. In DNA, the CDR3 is TGTGCCAGCAGTTTATGGACAGGGGGCGTCTATGGCTACACCTTC. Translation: CASSLWTGGVYGYTF.

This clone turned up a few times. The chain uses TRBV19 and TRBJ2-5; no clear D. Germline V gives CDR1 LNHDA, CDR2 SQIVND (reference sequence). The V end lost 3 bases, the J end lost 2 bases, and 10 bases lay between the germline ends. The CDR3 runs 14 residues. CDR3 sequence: CASSMSSSQETQYF. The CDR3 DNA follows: TGTGCCAGTAGTATGTCCAGTTCGCAAGAGACCCAGTACTTC.

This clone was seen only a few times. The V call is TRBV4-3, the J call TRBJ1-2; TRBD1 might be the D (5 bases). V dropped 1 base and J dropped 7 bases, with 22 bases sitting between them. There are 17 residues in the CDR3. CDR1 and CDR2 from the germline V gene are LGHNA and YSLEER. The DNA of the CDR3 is TGCGCCAGCAGCCAAGGGGGGGGGTCCTCAACCTCCGGTGGCTACACCTTC. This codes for CASSQGGGSSTSGGYTF.

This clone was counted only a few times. The CDR3 here is CASSPGQVGYGYTF. The CDR3 DNA sequence: TGTGCCAGCAGCCCGGGACAGGTGGGCTATGGCTACACCTTC. The chain joins TRBV5-6 to TRBJ1-2, with TRBD1 matching 8 bases. The V gene's germline CDR1 is SGHDT and CDR2 YYEEEE. Trimming took 4 bases from V and 4 from J; bases not matched to a gene: 6. CDR3 length equals 14 residues.

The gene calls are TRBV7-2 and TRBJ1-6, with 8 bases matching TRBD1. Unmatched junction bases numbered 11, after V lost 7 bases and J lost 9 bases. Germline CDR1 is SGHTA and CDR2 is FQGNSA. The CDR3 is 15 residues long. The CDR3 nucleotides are TGTGCCAGCACCTCCCTAGGACAGGGATTTTCACCCCTCCACTTT. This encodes CASTSLGQGFSPLHF.

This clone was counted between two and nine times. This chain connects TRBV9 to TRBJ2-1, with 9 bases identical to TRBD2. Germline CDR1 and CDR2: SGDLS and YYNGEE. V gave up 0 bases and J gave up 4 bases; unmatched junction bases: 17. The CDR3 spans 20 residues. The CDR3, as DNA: TGTGCCAGCAGCGTAGAAGGGCTAGCGGGGCTTTCCGAGACATACAATGAGCAGTTCTTC. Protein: CASSVEGLAGLSETYNEQFF. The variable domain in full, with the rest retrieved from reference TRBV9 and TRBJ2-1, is DSGVTQTPKHLITATGQRVTLRCSPRSGDLSVYWYQQSLDQGLQFLIQYYNGEERAKGNILERFSAQQFPDLHSELNLSSLELGDSALYFCASSVEGLAGLSETYNEQFFGPGTRLTVL.

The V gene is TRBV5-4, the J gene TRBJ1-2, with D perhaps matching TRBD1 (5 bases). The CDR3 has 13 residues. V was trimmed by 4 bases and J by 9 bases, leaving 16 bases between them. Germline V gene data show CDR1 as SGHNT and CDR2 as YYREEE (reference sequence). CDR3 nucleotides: TGTGCCAGCAGCCCTACAGGCAGACCGAGCTACACCTTC. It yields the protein CASSPTGRPSYTF.

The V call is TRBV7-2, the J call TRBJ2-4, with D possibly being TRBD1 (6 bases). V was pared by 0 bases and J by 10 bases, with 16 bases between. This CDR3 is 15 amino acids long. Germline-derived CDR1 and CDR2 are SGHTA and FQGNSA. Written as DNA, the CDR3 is TGTGCCAGCAGCTTAGCGACCCCAGGGGCTGGGATTCAGTACTTC. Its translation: CASSLATPGAGIQYF.

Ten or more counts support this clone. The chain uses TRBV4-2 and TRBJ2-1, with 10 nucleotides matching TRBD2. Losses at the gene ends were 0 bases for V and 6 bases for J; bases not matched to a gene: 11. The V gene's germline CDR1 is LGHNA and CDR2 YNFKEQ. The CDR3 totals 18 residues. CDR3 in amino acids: CASSQDGAGTSEGNEQFF. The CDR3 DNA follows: TGTGCCAGCAGCCAAGATGGGGCCGGGACTAGCGAGGGCAATGAGCAGTTCTTC.

CDR3 coding DNA: TGTGCCAGCAGTTACTACTCCCAGGGGGAAGGCTACACCTTC. It yields the protein CASSYYSQGEGYTF. The chain uses TRBV6-6 and TRBJ1-2, with TRBD1 identical over 7 bases. The CDR3 runs 14 residues. Trimming at V came to 1 base and at J to 8 bases, leaving 7 bases not matched to a gene. In germline, CDR1 is MNHNY, CDR2 SVGAGI (reference sequence).

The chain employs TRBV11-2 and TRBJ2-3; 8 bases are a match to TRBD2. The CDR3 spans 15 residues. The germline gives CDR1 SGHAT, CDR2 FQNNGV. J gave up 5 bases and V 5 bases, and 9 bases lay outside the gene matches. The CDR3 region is CASSSHSGTEDTQYF. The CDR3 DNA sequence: TGTGCCAGCAGCAGCCATAGCGGGACCGAAGATACGCAGTATTTT.

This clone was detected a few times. The CDR3 protein is CASSLTENTEAFF. CDR3 bases: TGTGCCAGTAGTCTCACAGAGAACACTGAAGCTTTCTTT. The chain has TRBV19 and TRBJ1-1; D gene unclear. Trimming took off 5 bases at V and 1 base at J, with 8 bases between the two ends. CDR1 and CDR2 from the germline V gene are LNHDA and SQIVND (reference sequence). The CDR3 has 13 amino acids.

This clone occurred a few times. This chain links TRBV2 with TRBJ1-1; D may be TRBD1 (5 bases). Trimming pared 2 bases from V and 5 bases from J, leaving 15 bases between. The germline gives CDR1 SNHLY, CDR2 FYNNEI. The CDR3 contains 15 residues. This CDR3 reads CASSEQGARDTEAFF. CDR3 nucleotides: TGTGCCAGCAGTGAACAGGGTGCGCGGGATACTGAAGCTTTCTTT. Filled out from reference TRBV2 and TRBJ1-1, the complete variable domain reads EPEVTQTPSHQVTQMGQEVILRCVPISNHLYFYWYRQILGQKVEFLVSFYNNEISEKSEIFDDQFSVERPDGSNFTLKIRSTKLEDSAMYFCASSEQGARDTEAFFGQGTRLTVV.